A selection of T cell receptor beta chains follows, all from one sample in a study of T cells after yellow fever vaccination. TCRdb independently ran MiXCR on the 5' RACE reads; one entry per CDR3 protein. The data hold 600,000 to 750,000 distinct CDR3 sequences, with more than 9% observed a single time. Source: PBMCs, taken on the day of the yellow fever booster vaccination. The receptors stem from a man younger than 45 who received the YFV17D yellow fever vaccine. Each CDR3 is given with its conserved first and last residue. The D gene is left open where the match is weak. Not every row has a clone size; where given, it reads once, few, many or a size class.

clone size,D gene,V gene,J gene,CDR3 DNA,CDR3 protein
-,-,TRBV24-1,TRBJ2-1,TGTGCCACCGGAGGACTCCCCAATGAGCAGTTCTTC,CATGGLPNEQFF
many,-,TRBV20-1,TRBJ2-7,TGCAGTGCTAGATTATCCCGGGAGTGGAGGTCCGAGCAGTACTTC,CSARLSREWRSEQYF
-,-,TRBV4-3,TRBJ2-5,TGCGCCAGCAGCCAAGAGCACCTATACCAAGAGACCCAGTACTTC,CASSQEHLYQETQYF
few,-,TRBV5-1,TRBJ2-7,TGCGCCAGCAGCTTGGAAGGACAATCCTACGAGCAGTACTTC,CASSLEGQSYEQYF
few,TRBD2,TRBV24-1,TRBJ2-7,TGTGCCATCTGGACTAGCGGGACCGAGCAGTACTTC,CAIWTSGTEQYF
-,-,TRBV20-1,TRBJ2-1,TGCAGTGCTAGAAAGAGCGGACCCGGCGACAATGAGCAGTTCTTC,CSARKSGPGDNEQFF
few,TRBD1,TRBV27,TRBJ1-1,TGTGCCAGCAGTCTTGTTGGGACAGGGTTCACTGAAGCTTTCTTT,CASSLVGTGFTEAFF
few,TRBD1,TRBV29-1,TRBJ2-2,TGCAGCGTTGAGGGGCAGGGGGCGGACGGGGAGCTGTTTTTT,CSVEGQGADGELFF
-,-,TRBV3-1,TRBJ2-7,TGTGCCAGCAGCCAGTTCAGTACCACCTACGAGCAGTACTTC,CASSQFSTTYEQYF
-,-,TRBV20-1,TRBJ2-1,TGCAGTGCTCCTATCCTCCCCGGGGCCAATGAGCAGTTCTTC,CSAPILPGANEQFF
few,-,TRBV7-2,TRBJ1-3,TGTGCCAGCAGCTTTCCGGGGGCGAGAAACACCATATATTTT,CASSFPGARNTIYF
-,-,TRBV12-3/TRBV12-4,TRBJ1-6,TGTGCCAGCAGTTTGCGGGACACTGGGAATTCACCCCTCCACTTT,CASSLRDTGNSPLHF
few,TRBD2,TRBV10-3,TRBJ2-7,TGTGCCACTGGGCCGACTAGCGGGGTAGAGAGCGAGCAGTACTTC,CATGPTSGVESEQYF
-,TRBD2,TRBV9,TRBJ2-5,TGTGCCAGCAGCGTAGAAGGGGGACTAGCGGGATTCCAAGAGACCCAGTACTTC,CASSVEGGLAGFQETQYF
few,-,TRBV28,TRBJ1-1,TGTGCCAGCAGTCTAACCTACAGGGTGGGTGAAGCTTTCTTT,CASSLTYRVGEAFF
few,TRBD1,TRBV18,TRBJ2-5,TGTGCCAGCTCACCCGGGACAGGGCACCAAGAGACCCAGTACTTC,CASSPGTGHQETQYF
-,TRBD2,TRBV12-3/TRBV12-4,TRBJ2-2,TGTGCCAGCAGCCCCGGGGGGGCGGAGCTGTTTTTT,CASSPGGAELFF
-,-,TRBV6-1,TRBJ1-6,TGTGCCAGCAGTGTGCCGGGACAATATAATTCACCCCTCCACTTT,CASSVPGQYNSPLHF